This TCR beta chain appears in the sequencing data of a study of cytomegalovirus exposure and HLA in healthy donors. Study observations and caveats: Overall, about 160 TCR beta chains were annotated as cytomegalovirus-associated.

The CDR3 runs to 13 residues. Germline CDR1 and CDR2: ENHRY and SYGVKD. Trimming shortened V by 5 bases and J by 2 bases, and 9 bases separated the two germline ends. In the case of this clone: Its specificity is unknown.

Libraries were prepared by immunoSEQ multiplex PCR; TCRdb keeps only in-frame clonotypes and omits some of them. The data contain roughly 150,000 clones, around 82% of them singletons. The genes are TRBV10-3 and TRBJ1-1; D call uncertain. Material for sequencing was PBMCs. This receptor was taken from a young man in good health and CMV-seropositive. The CDR3 DNA follows: TGTGCCATCAGTCCCCGGGAAAACACTGAAGCTTTCTTT. Translation: CAISPRENTEAFF.